The T cell receptor (beta chain) described here comes from a study of blood T cell repertoires in COVID-19. Across the whole study: The United States, Italy and Spain were the sources of the acute and convalescent COVID-19 samples.

Data came from immunoSEQ multiplex PCR; TCRdb stores just in-frame clones and leaves some out. This sample carries 200,000 to 250,000 clones, roughly nine tenths of them seen once, and the ten largest clones take around 6.5%. The CDR3 contains 16 residues. V was cut by 1 base and J by 6 bases, with 16 bases left in between. Germline V lookup: CDR1 SGHVS, CDR2 FQNEAQ. The specimen was peripheral blood. V usage is TRBV7-8 and J usage is TRBJ2-1; possible D gene TRBD2, 5 bases. This sequence originates from a man in his 60s with acute or convalescent COVID-19. The CDR3, as DNA: TGTGCCAGCAGCTTAGTCGCGGGTAGAGCCGCCAATGAGCAGTTCTTC. Its protein product is CASSLVAGRAANEQFF.